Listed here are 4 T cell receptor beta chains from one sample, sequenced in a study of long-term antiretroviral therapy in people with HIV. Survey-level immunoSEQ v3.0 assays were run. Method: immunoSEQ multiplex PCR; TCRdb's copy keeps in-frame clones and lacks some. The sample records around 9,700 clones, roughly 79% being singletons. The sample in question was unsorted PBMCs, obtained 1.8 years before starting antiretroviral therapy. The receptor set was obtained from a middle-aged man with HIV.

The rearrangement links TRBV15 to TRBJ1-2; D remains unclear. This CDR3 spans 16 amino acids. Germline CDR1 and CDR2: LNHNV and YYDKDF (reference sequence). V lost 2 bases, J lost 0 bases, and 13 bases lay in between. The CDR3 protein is CATSRYREAPNYGYTF. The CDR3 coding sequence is TGTGCCACCAGCAGATACAGAGAGGCTCCTAACTATGGCTACACCTTC.

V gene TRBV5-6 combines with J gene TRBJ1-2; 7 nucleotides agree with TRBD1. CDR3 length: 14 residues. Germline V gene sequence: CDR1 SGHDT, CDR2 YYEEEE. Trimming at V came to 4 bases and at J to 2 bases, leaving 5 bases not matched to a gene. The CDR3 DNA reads TGTGCCAGCAGCCTAGGGACAGCAAACTATGGCTACACCTTC. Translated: CASSLGTANYGYTF. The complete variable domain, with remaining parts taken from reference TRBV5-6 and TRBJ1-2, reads DAGVTQSPTHLIKTRGQQVTLRCSPKSGHDTVSWYQQALGQGPQFIFQYYEEEERQRGNFPDRFSGHQFPNYSSELNVNALLLGDSALYLCASSLGTANYGYTFGSGTRLTVV.

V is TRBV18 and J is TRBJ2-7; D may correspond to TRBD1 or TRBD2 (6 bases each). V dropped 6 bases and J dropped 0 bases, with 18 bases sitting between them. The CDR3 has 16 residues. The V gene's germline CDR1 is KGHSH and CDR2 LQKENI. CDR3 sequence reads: CASSPGGGTSSYEQYF. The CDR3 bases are TGTGCCAGCTCCCCCGGAGGGGGTACAAGCTCCTACGAGCAGTACTTC.

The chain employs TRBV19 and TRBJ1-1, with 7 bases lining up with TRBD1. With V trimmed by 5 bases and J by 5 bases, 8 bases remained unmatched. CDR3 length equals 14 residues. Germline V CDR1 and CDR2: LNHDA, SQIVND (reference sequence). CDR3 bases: TGTGCCAGTAGTTTAAGGACAGGAGGGACTGAAGCTTTCTTT. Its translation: CASSLRTGGTEAFF.